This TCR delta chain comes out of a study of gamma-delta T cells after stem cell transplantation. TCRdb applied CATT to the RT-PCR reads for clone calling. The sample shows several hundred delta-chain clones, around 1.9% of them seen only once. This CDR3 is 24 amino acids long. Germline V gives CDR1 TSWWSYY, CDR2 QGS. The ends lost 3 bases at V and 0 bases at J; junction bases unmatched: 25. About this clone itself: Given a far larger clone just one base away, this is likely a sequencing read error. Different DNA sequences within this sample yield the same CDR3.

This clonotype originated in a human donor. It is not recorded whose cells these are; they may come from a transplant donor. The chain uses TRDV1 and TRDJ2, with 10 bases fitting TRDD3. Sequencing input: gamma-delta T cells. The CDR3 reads CALGEEPPTVLGDFPYTLTAQLFF. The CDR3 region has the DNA TGTGCTCTTGGGGAGGAGCCTCCTACCGTACTGGGGGATTTTCCGTACACTTTGACAGCACAACTCTTCTTT.